Ten or more counts support the clone carrying this T cell receptor beta chain. The antigen remains undetermined. The data are from a study of T cell repertoires in cytomegalovirus infection. The overall study: TCR beta signatures that were public indicated CMV infection and matching HLA type. Whole-study results and caveats: CMV-specific TCR beta clonotypes restricted by HLA-C dominated the ex vivo response. Cumulative public TCR beta family frequency identified carriers of CMV plus the relevant HLA.

TCRdb reanalysed the reads using MiXCR and keeps one entry per CDR3 protein. The sample has nearly 550,000 distinct CDR3 sequences; 16% are singletons. CDR3 length: 18 residues. Trimming stripped 0 bases from V and 5 bases from J, with 21 bases between. From germline, CDR1 is SGHVS and CDR2 FNYEAQ. Sequencing was done on a sample of CD8+ T cells from PBMCs. The gene calls are TRBV7-6 and TRBJ2-3; weak D call: TRBD1 (8 bases). The source is a human donor in good health (CMV status not recorded). Some clones in this sample may be carry-over from other donors' samples. Here the CDR3 reads CASSLAVFGTGGGDTQYF. Here the CDR3 DNA reads TGTGCCAGCAGCTTAGCGGTATTTGGGACAGGCGGGGGAGATACGCAGTATTTT.